The subject of this entry is one TCR beta chain. The data derive from a study of blood T cell repertoires in COVID-19. Sequenced by immunoSEQ multiplex PCR; TCRdb stores in-frame clones only, minus some. The table lists about 250,000 clones, around 79% of them singletons, with more than 2.5% in the top ten. The sequenced sample consisted of peripheral blood. The clonotype comes from a woman of 80 years or more with acute or convalescent COVID-19.

The CDR3 DNA reads as TGTGCCAGTAGTATCTGGGGGACAGGGGGAGATACGCAGTATTTT. Its translation is CASSIWGTGGDTQYF. V and J are TRBV19 and TRBJ2-3; 11 nucleotides line up with TRBD1. Germline CDR1 reads LNHDA; CDR2 reads SQIVND (reference sequence). Losses at the gene ends were 3 bases for V and 5 bases for J; bases not matched to a gene: 4. This CDR3 region has 15 residues.